The rows below give T cell receptor beta chains drawn from one sample of a study of CD8 T cells in Susac syndrome. TCRdb reanalysed the immunoSEQ multiplex PCR reads using MiXCR and keeps one entry per CDR3 protein. This table holds 150,000 to 200,000 distinct CDR3 sequences, 90% to 97% found once. Sample: CD4+ T cells from PBMCs. Receptors were obtained from a human donor with Susac syndrome. Each CDR3 is given with its conserved first and last residue. A D gene is named only where the DNA matches it firmly. Clone size, where shown, is once, few, many, or a class for clones that have expanded.

v_call	d_call	j_call	clone_size	cdr3_aa	cdr3_nt
TRBV29-1	-	TRBJ1-2	-	CSVEGTQEGGYTF	TGCAGCGTTGAAGGGACACAGGAGGGTGGCTACACCTTC
TRBV3-1	-	TRBJ2-7	-	CASSATPGRHEGQYF	TGTGCCAGCAGCGCGACTCCGGGACGCCATGAGGGGCAGTACTTC
TRBV6-6	-	TRBJ1-3	-	CASRDSTGNTIYF	TGTGCCAGCAGGGACAGCACGGGAAACACCATATATTTT
TRBV7-9	-	TRBJ2-1	-	CASSLAGEVYNEQFF	TGTGCCAGCAGCTTAGCGGGGGAAGTCTACAATGAGCAGTTCTTC
TRBV7-2	-	TRBJ1-2	-	CASSLASGGQDYGYTF	TGTGCCAGCAGCTTAGCGTCCGGGGGCCAGGACTATGGCTACACCTTC
TRBV30	-	TRBJ1-1	-	CAWSVRAEAFF	TGTGCCTGGAGTGTACGGGCTGAAGCTTTCTTT
TRBV2	TRBD2	TRBJ2-5	-	CASPTSGDQETQYF	TGTGCCAGCCCGACTAGCGGGGACCAAGAGACCCAGTACTTC
TRBV6-6	-	TRBJ2-3	-	CASQVTLSTDTQYF	TGTGCCAGCCAGGTTACCTTATCCACAGATACGCAGTATTTT
TRBV6-5	-	TRBJ2-7	-	CASSYSPGPREQYF	TGTGCCAGCAGTTACTCGCCCGGCCCCAGGGAGCAGTACTTC
TRBV24-1	-	TRBJ2-3	-	CATSPATTGDTQYF	TGTGCCACCAGTCCGGCCACAACCGGAGATACGCAGTATTTT
TRBV7-9	TRBD1	TRBJ1-5	-	CASSLTGTGLHSPRPQHF	TGTGCCAGCAGCCTCACCGGGACAGGATTACACTCGCCCCGGCCCCAGCATTTT
TRBV30	-	TRBJ2-7	once	CAWRVSHIAGGEQYF	TGTGCCTGGAGAGTGTCACATATAGCCGGAGGTGAGCAGTACTTC
TRBV30	-	TRBJ2-7	-	CAWANSYEQYF	TGTGCCTGGGCAAATAGCTACGAGCAGTACTTC
TRBV7-2	-	TRBJ1-1	-	CASSALTRRTEAFF	TGTGCCAGCAGCGCATTAACTCGACGGACTGAAGCTTTCTTT
TRBV7-2	TRBD2	TRBJ2-1	once	CASTPGGPGRSEQFF	TGTGCCAGCACCCCGGGGGGGCCGGGGCGCAGTGAGCAGTTCTTC
TRBV20-1	-	TRBJ1-4	few	CSALGEKLFF	TGCAGTGCGCTGGGTGAAAAACTGTTTTTT
TRBV30	-	TRBJ1-2	-	CAWSALGRGYTF	TGTGCCTGGAGTGCCTTGGGCCGTGGCTACACCTTC
TRBV23-1	-	TRBJ1-5	-	CASSQPRTESGQPQHF	TGCGCCAGCAGTCAACCGCGGACGGAATCGGGTCAGCCCCAGCATTTT
TRBV4-2	TRBD2	TRBJ2-3	-	CASSRTSGGAGGTDTQYF	TGTGCCAGCAGCCGCACTAGCGGGGGGGCCGGGGGCACAGATACGCAGTATTTT
TRBV19	-	TRBJ2-5	-	CASSISGTGETQYF	TGTGCCAGTAGTATCTCAGGGACCGGGGAGACCCAGTACTTC
TRBV9	TRBD2	TRBJ2-3	once	CASSPLGRGASDTQYF	TGTGCCAGCAGCCCTTTGGGGCGGGGGGCGTCAGATACGCAGTATTTT
TRBV5-1	-	TRBJ2-5	-	CASSLDAGRTQYF	TGCGCCAGCAGCTTGGATGCAGGGAGGACCCAGTACTTC
TRBV20-1	TRBD2	TRBJ2-7	-	CSAIYGTSGSYEQYF	TGCAGTGCTATCTACGGGACTAGCGGCTCCTACGAGCAGTACTTC
TRBV20-1	-	TRBJ2-1	-	CSAGGRTSEQFF	TGCAGTGCTGGGGGTAGAACTTCTGAGCAGTTCTTC
TRBV20-1	-	TRBJ1-1	-	CSARDGIGEAFF	TGCAGTGCTAGAGATGGGATCGGTGAAGCTTTCTTT
TRBV6-1	-	TRBJ1-5	few	CASSVRMGNQPQHF	TGTGCCAGCAGTGTCCGAATGGGCAATCAGCCCCAGCATTTT
TRBV6-6	TRBD1	TRBJ2-7	-	CASSPRDSSHEQYF	TGTGCCAGCAGTCCTCGGGACAGCTCCCACGAGCAGTACTTC
TRBV28	-	TRBJ1-2	-	CASRLEGYTF	TGTGCCAGCCGACTAGAAGGCTACACCTTC
TRBV28	-	TRBJ1-2	once	CASSYSGVNYGYTF	TGTGCCAGCAGTTATAGCGGGGTTAACTATGGCTACACCTTC
TRBV10-3	-	TRBJ2-1	-	CAISERGPSGYNEQFF	TGTGCCATCAGTGAGAGGGGGCCTAGCGGGTACAATGAGCAGTTCTTC
TRBV2	TRBD1	TRBJ2-7	-	CASSAPGQGASEQYF	TGTGCCAGCAGCGCCCCGGGACAGGGGGCTTCCGAGCAGTACTTC
TRBV30	TRBD1	TRBJ1-1	-	CAGGGQLNTEAFF	TGTGCCGGAGGGGGACAGCTCAACACTGAAGCTTTCTTT
TRBV6-2/TRBV6-3	TRBD2	TRBJ2-1	-	CASSSSGGMYNEQFF	TGTGCCAGCAGTAGTAGCGGGGGAATGTACAATGAGCAGTTCTTC
TRBV20-1	-	TRBJ1-2	-	CSARTPGYGYTF	TGCAGTGCTAGAACTCCAGGGTATGGCTACACCTTC
TRBV15	TRBD2	TRBJ2-1	-	CATKQGTSGYNEQFF	TGTGCCACAAAGCAAGGGACTAGCGGTTACAATGAGCAGTTCTTC
TRBV2	-	TRBJ2-4	-	CASNTEVLGIQYF	TGTGCCAGCAACACGGAGGTCTTAGGCATTCAGTACTTC